The entry below describes one TCR beta chain. This clone's antigen is unknown. No base-level quality is on record; no much larger clone is a single base apart. The data derive from a study of shared clonotypes between healthy human individuals (TCRdb year 2020). For context, the study as a whole: The cohort comprised a couple of women and a few men aged 18 to 49 years. For each donor, CD4 naive and CD4 memory were each run on three plates, CD8 naive on two plates, and CD8 memory on one plate. To estimate repertoire size and how much clonotype sharing occurs between individuals, the study deeply sequenced the blood TCR repertoires of roughly 5 healthy adults. To increase sequencing depth and limit assay-specific biases, different laboratories used diverse techniques to prepare libraries and sequence TCR repertoires. Per donor, leukapheresis produced somewhere between about 0.85 and 10 billion PBMCs. What the authors observed across the whole study: Larger estimated clonotype richness was generally found for naive subsets than for memory subsets. Pairwise subsampling led to the expectation that sequencing depth would affect the degree of clonotype sharing among donors. Across several donors, about 5.2% of naive CD4, around 3.3% of naive CD8, about 2% of memory CD4, and 0.3% to 0.45% of memory CD8 clonotypes were shared. Clonotypes shared by all four sorted-subset donors showed higher generation probabilities than non-shared clonotypes. Even with the large sequencing depth, rarefaction of the sorted-subset datasets indicated that sequencing was incomplete. The small number of donors limited the genetic and exposure-history diversity represented. Sampling was limited to blood, and TCR repertoires in tissue likely differ from TCR repertoires in blood.

CD8 naive samples were CD45RO-negative cells positively selected for CCR7, giving a CD45RA+CCR7+ population that excluded TemRA cells. The donors were healthy, HIV-negative adults who had no recently reported acute infections or vaccinations. All donors were Caucasian adults living in Nashville, Tennessee, USA. Blood was collected by leukapheresis, and PBMCs were isolated by Ficoll-Histopaque density gradient centrifugation and then cryopreserved in liquid nitrogen vapor phase. Analytical flow cytometry was used to check the purity and quantity of every magnetically sorted T cell population. Genomic DNA was isolated from every sorted fraction and measured by UV absorbance on a Nanodrop 2000c. TCR CDR3 regions were amplified from genomic DNA by multiplex PCR using the deep immunoSEQ assay. For each cell subset, the extracted genomic DNA was distributed evenly across all wells of several immunoSEQ 96-well plates, and each plate served as one replicate. Each replicate PCR for sorted subsets received around 210 ng genomic DNA, equal to tens of thousands of T cell genomes. Purified libraries were quantified with a Qubit 3.0 fluorometer, sized on a Bioanalyzer 2100, and re-quantified with the KAPA Library Quantification kit. A separate single-read 150-cycle Illumina NextSeq 550 flow cell was used to sequence each immunoSEQ 96-well plate. As for how the authors treated the data: The immunoSEQ output contained only junctional sequences without quality scores, so filtering could not match that applied to full-length reads. To assign V/J genes and CDR3, sequences were annotated using PyIR, a Python wrapper for IgBLAST v1.9, with IMGT germline references. Any read was removed if the V/J assignment was weak (E-value above 1e-6), the CDR3 was missing, or the read contained stop codons, out-of-frame junctions, or ambiguous translated residues. V3J clonotypes were defined as sequences sharing an identical inferred V gene, J gene, and CDR3 amino acid sequence. The percentage overlap between two repertoires was calculated by dividing the number of shared unique clonotypes by the size of the smaller repertoire. RTK rarefaction, the Chao1 estimator, and Recon v2.1 estimates of unobserved clonotypes were used to assess repertoire richness. For all TCRbeta clonotypes obtained by the gDNA method from a few donors, generation probabilities were computed with OLGA. TCRdb mirrors the immuneACCESS table, restricted to in-frame sequences. Some clones are absent from its copies; in checked studies, under half trace to an unresolved V gene, and the reason for the others is unknown. D and trimming come from the DNA, and the V and J calls and clone size come from that table. The sample profile shows around 640,000 clones; roughly 95% of them were found once. The ten biggest clones cover approximately 0.1% of the sample.

V is shortened by 4 bases, J by 0 bases, and the region joining them spans 14 bases. The germline V gene sets CDR1 to SGHRS and CDR2 to YFSETQ. The CDR3 starts with the cysteine, ends with the phenylalanine, and has 15 residues. Only the CDR3 region is kept as DNA, spanning 45 bases read in frame from base 1. The sequencing sample was made of naive CD8+ T cells sorted from blood. The meaning of the sample's cell subset or site label: CD45RA+CCR7+. This TCR was sampled from a woman aged 25-40 years in good health. The chain couples TRBV5-1 to TRBJ2-7; tentative D gene TRBD1, with 6 bases matching. The nucleotide sequence is TGCGCCAGCAGCAGAAGACAGGACCGCTCCTACGAGCAGTACTTC. This sequence encodes CASSRRQDRSYEQYF.